Below, one T cell receptor beta chain is given with its context. J was trimmed by 4 bases and V by 4 bases; bases with no gene match: 12. CDR1 is SNHLY, CDR2 FYNNEI, per germline. There are 18 residues in the CDR3. The data were obtained in a study of cytotoxic CD8 clonotypes in ibrutinib-treated CLL. Assay used: immunoSEQ multiplex PCR; TCRdb lists only in-frame clones, some missing. The sample comprises 250,000 to 350,000 clones, approximately 79% of which are singletons, and 5.6% rests with the top ten. About 2 micrograms of genomic DNA, which was extracted from cryopreserved PBMCs, served as the material used for the TCR beta libraries.

This TCR derives from a human donor with chronic lymphocytic leukemia. Sample: PBMCs, taken at disease progression, from a patient treated with ibrutinib. The chain recombines TRBV2 with TRBJ2-5; 13 positions match TRBD2. This CDR3 reads CASSGEARLAGGRETQYF. CDR3 nucleotides: TGTGCCAGCAGTGGAGAGGCCAGACTAGCGGGAGGTAGAGAGACCCAGTACTTC. Variable domain in full (rest from reference TRBV2 and TRBJ2-5): EPEVTQTPSHQVTQMGQEVILRCVPISNHLYFYWYRQILGQKVEFLVSFYNNEISEKSEIFDDQFSVERPDGSNFTLKIRSTKLEDSAMYFCASSGEARLAGGRETQYFGPGTRLLVL.